These 27 T cell receptor beta chains came from one sample sequenced in a study of STAT3 mutations in large granular lymphocyte leukemia. Findings and caveats of the study: At least one immunodominant TCR beta clonotype appeared in every T-cell large granular lymphocyte leukemia patient.

The data were produced by immunoSEQ multiplex PCR, yet TCRdb's version contains in-frame clones alone and is incomplete. The sample yields some 31,000 clones, roughly 86% seen once. Antigens of these TCRs are unknown. Sequencing was performed on peripheral blood mononuclear cells. The source is a man in his 60s with T-cell large granular lymphocyte leukemia. Some clones in this sample may be carry-over from other donors' samples.

The chain uses TRBV19 and TRBJ2-5, with D unclear. With 3 bases removed from V and 2 bases from J, the gap between germline ends came to 7 bases. CDR1 is LNHDA, CDR2 SQIVND, per germline (reference sequence). CDR3 size: 13 residues. The CDR3 DNA is TGTGCCAGTAGTATGGACGTACAAGAGACCCAGTACTTC. This translates into CASSMDVQETQYF.

The CDR3 DNA follows: TGTGCCAGCGGCCGAGGGAACATCGCAACTAATGAAAAACTGTTTTTT. This codes for CASGRGNIATNEKLFF. The chain links TRBV11-2 to TRBJ1-4; D uncertain. Germline lookup yields CDR1 SGHAT and CDR2 FQNNGV. The CDR3 is made up of 16 amino acids. V dropped 8 bases and J dropped 0 bases, with 16 bases sitting between them. Looking up the rest from reference TRBV11-2 and TRBJ1-4 gives the full variable domain: EAGVAQSPRYKIIEKRQSVAFWCNPISGHATLYWYQQILGQGPKLLIQFQNNGVVDDSQLPKDRFSAERLKGVDSTLKIQPAKLEDSAVYLCASGRGNIATNEKLFFGSGTQLSVL.

This clone was detected only a few times. The CDR3 DNA is TGTGCCAGCAGCTCCCCTCTAGCGGACCCGCAAGAGACCCAGTACTTC. Residues: CASSSPLADPQETQYF. The chain links TRBV11-3 to TRBJ2-5; 7 nucleotides line up with TRBD2. The CDR3 extends over 16 amino acids. Looked up from germline, CDR1 is SGHNT and CDR2 is YENEEA. V lost 4 bases and J lost 2; bases outside the gene matches: 10.

The chain recombines TRBV30 with TRBJ2-2, with TRBD1 matching 8 bases. There are 15 residues in the CDR3. V trimming: 5 bases; J trimming: 3 bases; junction bases outside the gene matches: 8. Germline-derived CDR1 and CDR2 are GTSNPN and SVGIG (reference sequence). Here the CDR3 DNA reads TGTGCCTGGGTATGGGACAGGTCCTACACCGGGGAGCTGTTTTTT. It specifies CAWVWDRSYTGELFF.

This clone was seen a few times. The J gene is TRBJ1-1, the V gene TRBV30, with 7 bases lining up with TRBD1. From germline, CDR1 is GTSNPN and CDR2 SVGIG (reference sequence). The CDR3 runs to 13 residues. J gave up 3 bases and V 5 bases, and 6 bases lay outside the gene matches. CDR3 sequence (DNA): TGTGCCTGGCAGGGACAGCCCCACACTGAAGCTTTCTTT. It is translated as CAWQGQPHTEAFF.

The gene calls are TRBV18 and TRBJ1-5; D might be TRBD1 (5 bases). Germline assignment: CDR1 KGHSH and CDR2 LQKENI. The V end lost 2 bases, the J end lost 3 bases, and 5 bases lay between the germline ends. This CDR3 comprises 13 residues. CDR3 DNA sequence: TGTGCCAGCTCACCAGGGGCCAATCAGCCCCAGCATTTT. The encoded protein is CASSPGANQPQHF.

The V gene is TRBV5-1, the J gene TRBJ1-1, with 10 nucleotides matching TRBD1. The junction had 7 bases not matched to a gene; V was cut back by 4 bases and J by 4 bases. The germline gives CDR1 SGHRS, CDR2 YFSETQ. This CDR3 has 15 amino acids. The CDR3 region has the DNA TGCGCCAGCAGCACTCAGACAGGGGGCGGCACTGAAGCTTTCTTT. Its protein product is CASSTQTGGGTEAFF. Drawing the rest from reference TRBV5-1 and TRBJ1-1, the complete variable domain is KAGVTQTPRYLIKTRGQQVTLSCSPISGHRSVSWYQQTPGQGLQFLFEYFSETQRNKGNFPGRFSGRQFSNSRSEMNVSTLELGDSALYLCASSTQTGGGTEAFFGQGTRLTVV.

This clone was seen once. This chain links TRBV4-1 with TRBJ1-1; D remains ambiguous. V was trimmed by 8 bases and J by 7 bases, leaving 11 bases between them. The CDR3 covers 11 residues. Germline loops: CDR1 MGHRA, CDR2 YSYEKL. DNA of the CDR3: TGCGCCAGCCGAGACGGGTTTGAAGCTTTCTTT. It specifies CASRDGFEAFF.

The chain uses TRBV29-1 and TRBJ1-2; TRBD1 matches at 8 bases. With 3 bases clipped from V and 2 bases from J, the junction kept 5 bases outside the gene matches. The length of the CDR3 is 14 residues. CDR1 and CDR2 from the germline V gene are SQVTM and ANQGSEA. CDR3 loop: CSVEGQALNYGYTF. Written as DNA, the CDR3 is TGCAGCGTTGAGGGACAGGCGCTCAACTATGGCTACACCTTC.

The gene calls are TRBV7-3 and TRBJ2-3, with 11 bases matching TRBD2. Trimming cost V 5 bases and J 4 bases; bases outside gene matches: 8. In germline, CDR1 is SGHTA, CDR2 FQGTGA. This CDR3 contains 16 residues. CDR3 protein: CASSPTSGSKADTQYF. For the CDR3, the DNA is TGTGCCAGCAGCCCCACTAGCGGGAGTAAGGCAGATACGCAGTATTTT.

The rearrangement uses TRBV7-9 and TRBJ2-5, with 8 bases aligning to TRBD2. After removal of 6 bases from V and 2 bases from J, the junction contained 5 bases not matched to a gene. Germline V CDR1 and CDR2: SEHNR, FQNEAQ (reference sequence). The CDR3 runs 14 residues. CDR3 protein: CASSPGGWQETQYF. CDR3 in DNA: TGTGCCAGCAGTCCGGGGGGGTGGCAAGAGACCCAGTACTTC.

This clone was recorded a few times. The chain carries TRBV6-1 and TRBJ2-7, with TRBD1 matching over 7 bases. After removal of 8 bases from V and 4 bases from J, the junction contained 8 bases not matched to a gene. The CDR3 is 13 residues long. Germline CDR1 reads MNHNS; CDR2 reads SASEGT. The CDR3 DNA is TGTGCCAGCCGGATGGGGACAGATTACGAGCAGTACTTC. Translating it yields CASRMGTDYEQYF.

V is TRBV5-1 and J is TRBJ2-4; 8 nucleotides match TRBD1. This CDR3 spans 16 amino acids. After removal of 3 bases from V and 1 base from J, the junction contained 6 bases not matched to a gene. Germline loops: CDR1 SGHRS, CDR2 YFSETQ. CDR3 loop: CASSSQGAQAKNIQYF. In DNA form, the CDR3 reads TGCGCCAGCAGCTCCCAGGGGGCGCAGGCCAAAAACATTCAGTACTTC.

This chain joins TRBV19 and TRBJ2-7, with TRBD2 identical over 8 bases. The CDR3 runs to 15 residues. In germline, CDR1 is LNHDA, CDR2 SQIVND (reference sequence). With V trimmed by 6 bases and J by 3 bases, 10 bases remained unmatched. The CDR3 region is CASRRGAGDFYEQYF. CDR3 DNA: TGTGCCAGTAGGCGGGGGGCAGGGGATTTCTACGAGCAGTACTTC.

This clone was seen a handful of times. The chain combines TRBV5-1 with TRBJ1-2, with a tentative D call TRBD1 (6 bases). Trimming took off 1 base at V and 0 bases at J, with 13 bases between the two ends. Germline values: CDR1 SGHRS, CDR2 YFSETQ. This CDR3 is built from 16 residues. CDR3 in amino acids: CASSLTGTVSNYGYTF. The DNA for the CDR3 is TGCGCCAGCAGCTTGACAGGGACGGTATCTAACTATGGCTACACCTTC.

The chain has TRBV5-4 and TRBJ2-2; 9 bases line up with TRBD1. The length of the CDR3 is 15 residues. J was trimmed by 4 bases and V by 2 bases; bases with no gene match: 3. From germline, CDR1 is SGHNT and CDR2 YYREEE (reference sequence). The CDR3 sequence is CASSFGQGSTGELFF. As DNA, the CDR3 is TGTGCCAGCAGCTTTGGACAGGGGTCCACCGGGGAGCTGTTTTTT.

The chain recombines TRBV27 with TRBJ2-7; perhaps TRBD1 as D (8 bases). Per germline, CDR1 MNHEY and CDR2 SMNVEV (reference sequence). This CDR3 region has 15 residues. Trimming removed 5 bases from V and 2 bases from J, with 16 bases in between. CDR3 amino acids: CASSRYRGGAYEQYF. The CDR3 DNA sequence: TGTGCCAGCAGTCGATACAGGGGGGGCGCCTACGAGCAGTACTTC.

This clone was observed a few times. The rearrangement uses TRBV4-2 and TRBJ2-7; TRBD2 aligns across 8 bases. The CDR3 runs to 14 residues. The ends lost 4 bases at V and 0 bases at J; junction bases unmatched: 2. The V gene's germline CDR1 is LGHNA and CDR2 YNFKEQ. The CDR3 loop is CASSPGGVSYEQYF. As DNA, the CDR3 is TGTGCCAGCAGCCCCGGGGGGGTCTCCTACGAGCAGTACTTC.

CDR3 region: CSVESRARNTEAFF. The CDR3 DNA follows: TGCAGCGTTGAAAGTCGCGCCCGGAACACTGAAGCTTTCTTT. The V call is TRBV29-1, the J call TRBJ1-1; D gene unclear. Deletions cut 2 bases from V and 1 base from J, with 11 bases between. Germline lookup yields CDR1 SQVTM and CDR2 ANQGSEA. This CDR3 has 14 residues.

In this sample, this clone turned up once. This chain connects TRBV5-1 to TRBJ2-2; 7 bases map to TRBD1. With V trimmed by 2 bases and J by 3 bases, 7 bases remained unmatched. This CDR3 spans 16 amino acids. The germline V gene encodes CDR1 SGHRS and CDR2 YFSETQ. CDR3 residues: CASSLTTGEDTGELFF. CDR3 sequence (DNA): TGCGCCAGCAGCTTAACTACAGGGGAAGACACCGGGGAGCTGTTTTTT.

The genes are TRBV29-1 and TRBJ2-1; TRBD2 matches at 8 bases. Germline-derived CDR1 and CDR2 are SQVTM and ANQGSEA. Unmatched junction bases numbered 9, after V lost 6 bases and J lost 2 bases. This CDR3 region has 15 residues. The CDR3 here is CSVAPGLGTYNEQFF. Written as DNA, the CDR3 is TGCAGCGTCGCTCCGGGACTAGGAACCTACAATGAGCAGTTCTTC.

The chain recombines TRBV30 with TRBJ1-2, with D tentatively TRBD1 (5 bases). V lost 1 base to trimming and J lost 4 bases, with 10 bases between them. This CDR3 has 13 residues. Per the germline V gene, CDR1 is GTSNPN and CDR2 is SVGIG (reference sequence). The CDR3 loop reads CAWSEQATYGYTF. The CDR3, as DNA: TGTGCCTGGAGTGAACAGGCAACCTATGGCTACACCTTC.

This sequence joins TRBV5-1 and TRBJ2-2; no definite D call. V lost 3 bases, J lost 0 bases, and 12 bases lay in between. The CDR3 has 16 amino acids. Germline V lookup: CDR1 SGHRS, CDR2 YFSETQ. The DNA of the CDR3 is TGCGCCAGCAGCTGGGGTAGTGGGGCGAACACCGGGGAGCTGTTTTTT. Its translation is CASSWGSGANTGELFF. Complete variable domain (other parts from reference TRBV5-1 and TRBJ2-2): KAGVTQTPRYLIKTRGQQVTLSCSPISGHRSVSWYQQTPGQGLQFLFEYFSETQRNKGNFPGRFSGRQFSNSRSEMNVSTLELGDSALYLCASSWGSGANTGELFFGEGSRLTVL.

The gene calls are TRBV29-1 and TRBJ2-2; TRBD1 might be the D (8 bases). V was pared by 3 bases and J by 6 bases, with 17 bases between. CDR1 is SQVTM and CDR2 is ANQGSEA in the germline V gene. The CDR3 covers 15 residues. CDR3 DNA: TGCAGCGTTGAGCCAAGACAGGGGAGGGCCGGGGAGCTGTTTTTT. As protein: CSVEPRQGRAGELFF.

This clone was detected only a few times. This sample includes further DNA sequences coding for the same CDR3. V usage is TRBV14 and J usage is TRBJ2-5; D uncertain. From germline, CDR1 is SGHDN and CDR2 FVKESK. V gave up 1 base and J gave up 4 bases, with 4 bases separating them. The CDR3 runs to 12 residues. CDR3: CASSQGRETQYF. The CDR3 nucleotides are TGTGCCAGCAGCCAAGGCAGAGAGACCCAGTACTTC.

This rearrangement joins TRBV30 to TRBJ2-1; D call uncertain. CDR1 and CDR2 from the germline V gene are GTSNPN and SVGIG (reference sequence). Trimming took 0 bases from V and 8 from J, leaving 8 bases between them. The CDR3 is 12 amino acids. CDR3 nucleotide sequence: TGTGCCTGGAGTGTTGTGATGGATGAGCAGTTCTTC. Translation: CAWSVVMDEQFF.

This clone appeared a single time. The V gene is TRBV30, the J gene TRBJ2-7; 10 nucleotides line up with TRBD1. V dropped 3 bases and J dropped 3; count of bases not matched to a gene: 2. This CDR3 region has 13 residues. Germline V CDR1 and CDR2: GTSNPN, SVGIG (reference sequence). The CDR3 loop reads CAWRTGGVYEQYF. CDR3 DNA: TGTGCCTGGAGGACAGGGGGCGTCTACGAGCAGTACTTC.